This TCR beta chain was obtained from a study of cytomegalovirus exposure and HLA in healthy donors (dated by TCRdb to about 2017). Turning to the overall study: An earlier analysis of 587 of the donors reported 276 Gb of sequence data and some 110 million unique TCR beta sequences obtained from about 180 million T cells. Rather than drawing on any new phenotypic data, the later analysis identified candidate immune exposures from TCR beta sequences and the way those sequences occurred across donors. Both class I and class II loci were covered by HLA typing, at four-digit resolution. Of the 350 to 450 genotyped donors, around 81% fell in the genetic ancestry cluster associated with self-reported Caucasian donors. Among 350 to 400 genotyped donors of the cohort, an average of around 240,000 unique TCR beta nucleotide sequences were sequenced per donor, roughly 20% of them non-productive. Genome-wide SNP genotypes for about 60% of the roughly 670 donors were used in a later genetic analysis, which treated that subset as a discovery cohort. The study aimed to test whether signatures of past pathogen exposure could be identified by cataloging public T cell receptors. A later analysis re-examined previously published TCR beta repertoires from over 500 donors and added high-resolution HLA genotyping to investigate patterns of TCR occurrence. The study used immunosequencing to profile the T cell repertoires of approximately 690 subjects and linked those repertoires to cytomegalovirus serostatus. Donor age, sex, ethnicity and CMV serostatus were collected together with the repertoire data. An earlier analysis of nearly 600 of the donors applied high-throughput TCR beta sequencing to assess whether each TCR beta V gene segment acted as functional or pseudogenic. Roughly five DR-DQ haplotypes were handled as single units for association and clustering, since linkage in the cohort was strong. A separate validation cohort of over a hundred different subjects was used in addition to the 666-subject first cohort. To predict cytomegalovirus infection status, the study brought together high-throughput TCR immunosequencing, statistical association of individual TCRs with disease status, and machine learning. An early release that covered about 600 HLA-typed donors contained around 330 gigabases of sequencing data and roughly 84 million unique TCR sequences. The number of typed donors differed by locus: 629-630 for A, B, C, DRB1 and DQB1; about 520 for DQA1; 606 for DPA1; and approximately 450 for DPB1. Every repertoire in the discovery cohort had been generated on one and the same sequencing platform.

This clone was picked up one time. The clone's antigen remains unknown. The sample holds no much larger clone one base away, and base qualities are not on file. Broader findings and caveats from the paper: According to a later analysis, most CMV-associated TCR beta chains appeared to be HLA-restricted, and the HLA associations seemed to be driven largely by CMV exposure. When HLA alleles, especially DR and DQ, strongly co-occurred, TCR associations were difficult to assign to individual alleles. HLA typing was unavailable for some donors at each locus, so association tests used only the typed subset. According to a later genetic analysis, donors in an Asian-associated ancestry cluster had fewer N-insertions in productive TCRs than the approximately 650-donor mean. Specific HLA alleles were associated with over 15,000 TCR beta sequences at a false discovery rate of 0.05 in a later analysis. A total of about 150 TCR beta chains were listed by the study as associated with cytomegalovirus. V-gene and J-gene trimming of TCR beta chains was associated with a missense DCLRE1C variant in a later genetic analysis, and the association was replicated in an independent cohort. A few of the identified cytomegalovirus-associated TCR beta chains were confirmed in vitro to be specific for cytomegalovirus antigens. A further reported finding was that TCR beta sequences accurately predicted the HLA-A and HLA-B alleles for most subjects in the first cohort. Most TCR sequences were seen in very few donors, while some public TCRs were found in many individuals. Because counts were too low, roughly 17 rarely observed V segments, including chromosome 9 orphons, were left out of the earlier analysis of roughly 600 of the donors. The sequencing pipeline was judged likely to have produced a cluster of highly shared sequence variants as a technical artifact. According to a later analysis, parvovirus B19, influenza, CMV and Epstein-Barr virus appeared linked to several top co-occurrence clusters. The authors suggested that the approach could potentially be generalized to other disease states and immunological phenotypes. Only TCR beta chains were sequenced in this cohort, and the absence of alpha or paired-chain data limited detectable features. A later analysis found that TCR association rates varied across HLA loci, with DRB1 alleles showing the most associated TCRs and HLA-C alleles the fewest. Immune exposure information for the cohort was limited to CMV serostatus. The presence/absence analyses assumed that sequencing depth was roughly uniform across donors, and that assumption may not be true. Some IMGT-functional V segments, including TRBV6-2 and TRBV6-3, could not be told apart with the 87-base-pair reads, so those segments were excluded. In a later analysis, HLA-associated TCR beta chains showed more clonal expansion and lower generation probabilities than non-associated chains that were equally common. In an earlier analysis of fewer than 700 of the donors, most TCR beta V segments appeared in productive rearrangements about 87% or about 30% of the time, broadly matching IMGT annotations. In both the original and validation cohorts, the classifier was reported to diagnose cytomegalovirus status with high specificity and sensitivity. Correlated functional status among segregating V segments might be attributable to linkage disequilibrium, but an unknown experimental factor could not be ruled out.

In total, around 600 healthy bone marrow donors made up the cohort. All cohort members were sampled while nominally healthy, although unrecorded immune exposures were likely present. The donor tested CMV seropositive, placing the donor among the 250 to 300 seropositive members of the cohort. A peripheral blood sample was collected from each donor, and TCR beta sequencing was performed on peripheral blood mononuclear cells. Genomic DNA extraction from the blood cell samples was performed with the Qiagen DNeasy Blood Extraction Kit. The library was made by the immunoSEQ multiplex PCR assay. For the multiplex PCR, a mixture combining 60 forward primers for TCR Vbeta segments and 13 reverse primers for TCR Jbeta segments was used. The CDR3 region of rearranged TCR beta genes was amplified from genomic DNA by a multiplex PCR assay. The amplified TCR beta libraries were sequenced on the Illumina HiSeq System as 87-base-pair reads. As for the original processing: A later analysis counted around 72 million unique TCR beta chains across the 670 or so repertoires, and roughly 9.9 million of these chains were shared by at least two donors. Raw reads were error-corrected and collapsed into unique sequences by a nearest-neighbor algorithm in which closely related sequences were merged to remove PCR and sequencing errors. Alignment of CDR3 sequences to IMGT reference sequences was used to assign V, D and J gene segments. For a sequence to be retained, a match of at least six nucleotides to both a V gene segment and a J gene segment was required. Rearrangements were classified as productive when the CDR3 lacked stop codons and remained in frame with V and J, and all other rearrangements were classified as non-productive. Following IMGT convention, CDR3 was defined as the stretch from the second conserved V-encoded cysteine to the conserved J-encoded phenylalanine. The earlier analysis of 450 to 750 of the donors excluded any sequence lacking an unambiguous match to a single V gene segment. An earlier analysis of about 590 of the donors classified V segments as functional when productive rearrangements were above 56.7% and as segregating when the standard deviation between donors was above 5%. To diagnose cytomegalovirus status from the catalog of TCR beta chain sequences, a statistical classification framework was built. V and J gene assignment, in a later analysis, came from comparing TCR nucleotide sequences with IMGT/GENE-DB human TR gene sequences. Using the TCRdist pipeline, a later analysis assigned CDR3 sequences along with most-parsimonious VDJ recombination scenarios. In a later analysis, each TCR beta chain was defined by its CDR3 amino acid sequence together with its V-gene family, and reads lacking a unique V-gene family were excluded. As a way to deal with suspected cross-contamination and a sequencing artifact, a later analysis dropped nearly 600 nucleotide sequences that were highly shared and had low generation probability. For each public chain, a later analysis derived a clonal expansion index from normalized ranks of inferred template counts within each repertoire. In a later analysis, generation probabilities were computed with a VDJ recombination model fitted to out-of-frame rearrangements, and the resulting probabilities were checked against IGoR. In a later analysis, hypergeometric tests were used to score TCR-TCR, TCR-HLA and TCR-CMV co-occurrence, with a repertoire-size bias correction applied to TCR pairs. To estimate false discovery rates, a later analysis permuted the HLA or CMV assignments 20 times. A later analysis grouped co-occurring TCRs with DBSCAN, adding TCRdist sequence similarity when clustering within HLA-allele-positive subsets. Repertoires with fewer than 30,000 or more than 120,000 public chains were left out of co-occurrence clustering, as were four to six repertoires with anomalous nucleotide sharing. TCRdb took over this immuneACCESS table, retaining in-frame rearrangements with V and J assigned. Such tables are incomplete; in checked studies, under half of the missing clones stem from an unresolved V gene, and the remainder is unexplained. That table gives V, J and clone size, and the DNA gave D and trimming. Across this sample there are 95,000 to 150,000 clones, with roughly 80% seen only once. Of the sample, about 3% is held by the ten largest clones.

The CDR3 goes from the cysteine to the phenylalanine over 15 residues. Kept here is only the CDR3 DNA, which spans 45 bases and is read in frame from base 1. V is cut by 1 base and J by 6 bases, and the space between the germline ends is 16 bases. In the germline V gene, CDR1 corresponds to SGHRS and CDR2 to YFSETQ. The TCR was taken from a woman between 40 and 55 years old in good health and CMV-seropositive. Rearrangement joined TRBV5-1 to TRBJ1-2, and the D gene may be TRBD1, 5 bases matching. The sequenced sample consisted of PBMCs. The DNA reads as follows: TGCGCCAGCAGCTTGTCCCGACAGCCAAGCGATGGCTACACCTTC. Translated, it reads CASSLSRQPSDGYTF. Supplemented by the reference TRBV5-1 and TRBJ1-2 proteins around the CDR3, the complete variable domain is KAGVTQTPRYLIKTRGQQVTLSCSPISGHRSVSWYQQTPGQGLQFLFEYFSETQRNKGNFPGRFSGRQFSNSRSEMNVSTLELGDSALYLCASSLSRQPSDGYTFGSGTRLTVV.